The present T cell receptor (beta chain) was sequenced within a study of T-cell memory formation after mild COVID-19. Study-wide results and caveats: Later expanders leaned CD4+, whereas day 15 to 85 contracting clones were balanced CD4/CD8.

TCRdb re-called the 5' RACE reads with MiXCR, one entry per CDR3 protein. In the table there are roughly 180,000 distinct CDR3 sequences, 9.5% to 13% of which are singletons. Between the trimmed V and J ends, which lost 5 bases and 4 bases, there was a span of 12 bases. The CDR3 has 14 amino acids. This clonotype was seen repeatedly, ten times or more. Its antigen is not known. The sample consisted of PBMCs or a T cell subset sorted from them (not recorded which). This receptor was identified in a man between 18 and 29 years old who had mild COVID-19 (a few samples of this study predate the infection). Cell type and time point are not known. The chain links TRBV12-3 or TRBV12-4 to TRBJ2-1; D is ambiguous. The CDR3 DNA follows: TGTGCCAGCAGTCCGGACGGGCGATACAATGAGCAGTTCTTC. Translated, it gives CASSPDGRYNEQFF.